Sequencing of this T cell receptor beta chain was carried out in a study of OX40 agonist ivuxolimab in advanced cancers. The overall study: Patients were dosed intravenously with ivuxolimab at 0.01 to 10 mg/kg every 2 weeks. Cohort: 82.7% men, mean age approximately 66, aged about 20 to 90. Study-wide points: Doses of 0.1 to 3.0 mg/kg were accompanied by clonal expansion of CD4+ and CD8+ blood T cells by week 6.

TCRdb keeps only in-frame clones here, not all; method: immunoSEQ multiplex PCR. The data contain roughly 50,000 clones, 89% of them singletons. Blood draws occurred at baseline, cycle 4 day 1, and cycle 7 day 1. Concerning this clone: Its antigen is not known.

CDR3 size: 13 residues. Germline lookup yields CDR1 SGHKS and CDR2 YYEKEE (reference sequence). Between the trimmed V and J ends, which lost 5 bases and 0 bases, there was a span of 6 bases. Here the sequenced sample was CD4+ or CD8+ T cells sorted from blood, taken in a trial of the OX40 agonist ivuxolimab. The gene calls are TRBV5-5 and TRBJ2-1, with D uncertain. This TCR came from an adult with an advanced solid tumor such as melanoma, head and neck, liver or kidney cancer. The CDR3: CASRASSYNEQFF. DNA for the CDR3: TGTGCCAGCAGGGCTAGCTCCTACAATGAGCAGTTCTTC.